This T cell receptor beta chain was sequenced during a study of blood T cell repertoires in COVID-19. From germline, CDR1 is MNHNY and CDR2 SVGAGI (reference sequence). The CDR3 has 16 amino acids. V gave up 0 bases and J gave up 4 bases, with 12 bases separating them. Assay: immunoSEQ multiplex PCR; the TCRdb copy retains only in-frame clones and omits some. The repertoire holds some 200,000 clones, with 86% as singletons. The sequenced sample was peripheral blood. The receptor was derived from an elderly man with acute or convalescent COVID-19. The genes are TRBV6-6 and TRBJ2-2; maybe TRBD1 (6 bases). The CDR3, as DNA: TGTGCCAGCAGTTACTCGAGGGGGTACGGCACCGGGGAGCTGTTTTTT. Amino acids: CASSYSRGYGTGELFF.